The subject of this entry is one T cell receptor (beta chain). This clone's antigen is unknown. Base qualities are missing; no much larger clone stands one base away. This sample is drawn from a study of T cell repertoires in ileal Crohn's disease (dated by TCRdb to about 2019). For the wider study: The median duration of disease was approximately 7.9 years, and at the time of surgery 35% of patients were active smokers. Surgery was performed for a complication in all patients, with stricturing disease in about 61% and penetrating disease in 39%. Roughly half of the patients were given postoperative therapy, with some 10 receiving thiopurines and around 18 receiving anti-TNF agents. Biopsies taken from the proximal margin of the surgical specimen made up the MI samples. Around 550 nanograms of biopsy DNA per sample were submitted for commercial TCRB immunosequencing. The TCR repertoire was analysed in 50 to 70 patients with Crohn's disease drawn from a prospective multicentre cohort. The study was conducted in parallel with a multicentre cohort built to find predictors of early endoscopic recurrence after ileocolonic resection. A Rutgeerts score above i0 was used to define endoscopic postoperative recurrence. A total of some 170 mucosal samples from approximately 60 patients were sequenced, with samples obtained at several locations on the surgical specimen and at postoperative endoscopy. Points the paper makes about the study in general: Higher percentages of high-frequency clones at the time of surgery were linked to endoscopic recurrence, and every patient with clonality above 26.8% (18/57) had recurrence. Compared with non-smokers, patients who were active smokers at surgery showed a significantly higher proportion of clonal expansions (approximately 26% vs 20%, p=0.02). Only a subgroup of patients, of unstated size, had mucosal CD4 and CD8 T cells sorted and sequenced. Sorted CD8 T cells carried more high-frequency clones than CD4 T cells, suggesting mucosal expansions were mainly CD8.

Reading the label with the study, this specimen's time point is: proximal margin of the surgical specimen (macroscopically non-inflamed). Adults with ileal or ileocolonic Crohn's disease and an indication for ileocolonic resection were eligible for inclusion. Before DNA extraction, whole ileal mucosal biopsies were kept frozen at -80 degrees C. A TRizol-based method was used to extract genomic DNA from the frozen whole biopsies, and the DNA was quantified with a NanoDrop 2000 spectrophotometer. Library preparation used the immunoSEQ multiplex PCR assay. CDR3 regions were amplified from genomic DNA by Adaptive Biotechnology using a two-step, amplification bias-controlled multiplex PCR. Primers covering every V and J gene segment were used in the first PCR, while barcodes and Illumina adapters were added in the second PCR. CDR3 libraries were sequenced using an Illumina instrument. Per the source publication's procedure: The analysis used both the pipelines supplied by the vendor and custom analysis of the raw data in R/Bioconductor with R version 3.3.0. Clonality, ranging from 0 to 1, was calculated as the inverse of the normalised Shannon entropy of all productive clones. High-frequency clones were defined as the share of the repertoire taken up by the top 100 clones, keeping only clones that passed a 95% confidence test. The Simpson index measured repertoire diversity, and the Morisita-Horn index measured overlap between samples. The immuneACCESS repertoire file appears here via TCRdb, limited to in-frame rearrangements. These files lack a portion of the clones; in checked studies, under half of the deficit traces to unresolved V genes, and the cause of the others is not known. The V and J calls and clone size are taken from that table; D and trimming were inferred from the DNA. This sample comprises approximately 6,100 clones, over 60% of them detected only once. Less than 6.5% of the sample is in the top ten clones.

V is reduced by 3 bases and J by 10 bases, leaving a spacing of 9 bases between them. Measured from the cysteine to the phenylalanine, the CDR3 is 11 residues long. The only DNA kept is the CDR3, 33 bases in frame from the first base. CDR1 and CDR2 are drawn from the germline V gene (reference sequence): WNHNN, SYGVQD. Source material: ileal tissue. The TCR comes from an adult with Crohn's disease. The sequence is built from TRBV10-1 and TRBJ1-1; no D gene can be assigned with confidence. The sequenced DNA is TGCGCCAGCAGTGACGGCTTGACAGCTTTCTTT. Translation gives CASSDGLTAFF.